This TCR beta chain was recorded in a study of circulating and synovial CD4+ cells in juvenile arthritis. Method: immunoSEQ multiplex PCR; TCRdb's copy keeps in-frame clones and lacks some. The repertoire includes about 32,000 clones, nearly 95% of them detected once, and approximately 0.68% sits in the top ten. A word on this clone: Its cognate antigen is unknown.

Findings of the study overall: Shared-clonotype fractions with synovium likely underestimate full repertoire overlap. CPL versus bulk CD4 samples: T cell genome counts differed by at least an order of magnitude. These blood cells shared more CDR3 sequences with synovium than bulk blood.

Germline V gives CDR1 ENHRY, CDR2 SYGVKD. The CDR3 runs to 13 residues. V lost 11 bases and J lost 9, with 19 bases in between. The J gene is TRBJ2-2, the V gene TRBV10-3, with D possibly matching TRBD1 (6 bases). The sequence was obtained from a human donor with juvenile idiopathic arthritis. The sequenced material came from CD4+ T cells from blood. This CDR3 reads CAVTGGFERELFF. Here the CDR3 DNA reads TGTGCCGTCACTGGGGGCTTTGAAAGGGAGCTGTTTTTT.